The 10 T cell receptor beta chains given below trace back to one sample, sequenced in a study of blood T cell repertoires in COVID-19. Generated by immunoSEQ multiplex PCR, the TCRdb table keeps only in-frame clones and is missing some. The profile shows approximately 72,000 clones, roughly nine tenths of them singletons. The material sequenced was peripheral blood. These receptors originate from a man between 60 and 75 years old with acute or convalescent COVID-19.

V is TRBV10-1 and J is TRBJ2-1; perhaps TRBD2 as D (5 bases). The CDR3 is 15 amino acids. CDR1 WNHNN and CDR2 SYGVQD come from the germline V gene (reference sequence). The germline V and J ends were trimmed by 0 bases and 4 bases, with 10 bases remaining between them. CDR3 sequence (DNA): TGCGCCAGCAGTGAGTCAAACGCGGGTTACAATGAGCAGTTCTTC. Residues: CASSESNAGYNEQFF.

V usage is TRBV6-5 and J usage is TRBJ2-5; 12 bases are shared with TRBD2. J gave up 11 bases and V 5 bases, and 12 bases lay outside the gene matches. In germline, CDR1 is MNHEY, CDR2 SVGAGI. This CDR3 has 15 residues. The CDR3 spells CASSTLAGGKGVQYF. DNA for the CDR3: TGTGCCAGCAGTACGCTAGCGGGGGGGAAGGGTGTTCAGTACTTC.

The chain combines TRBV5-1 with TRBJ1-4; TRBD1 matches at 8 bases. Germline V gives CDR1 SGHRS, CDR2 YFSETQ. V was pared by 0 bases and J by 7 bases, with 5 bases of the junction left unmatched. The CDR3 extends over 15 amino acids. CDR3 amino acids: CASSLGTGSLEKLFF. As DNA, the CDR3 is TGCGCCAGCAGCTTGGGGACAGGGTCGCTTGAAAAACTGTTTTTT.

V and J are TRBV7-9 and TRBJ2-3; a weak D match, TRBD2 (6 bases). The V end was cut by 5 bases, the J end by 3 bases, with 18 bases between. Germline loops: CDR1 SEHNR, CDR2 FQNEAQ (reference sequence). The length of the CDR3 is 16 residues. The CDR3 here is CASSARDFPFTDTQYF. CDR3 sequence (DNA): TGTGCCAGCAGCGCCCGGGACTTCCCCTTTACAGATACGCAGTATTTT.

The V gene is TRBV2, the J gene TRBJ1-3; D is ambiguous. The ends were cut back, 6 bases at V and 8 bases at J, with 8 bases in the middle. In germline, CDR1 is SNHLY, CDR2 FYNNEI. The CDR3 loop spans 11 amino acids. The CDR3 bases are TGTGCCAGCAGCACGACTCACACCATATATTTT. It translates to CASSTTHTIYF.

The J gene is TRBJ1-2, the V gene TRBV6-5; possible D gene TRBD1, 6 bases. The CDR3 extends over 14 amino acids. V shed 6 bases and J shed 7 bases, with 18 bases lying between them. The V gene's germline CDR1 is MNHEY and CDR2 SVGAGI. The CDR3 reads CASRPNRDRGGYTF. As DNA, the CDR3 is TGTGCCAGCAGGCCGAACAGGGATCGGGGTGGCTACACCTTC.

The rearrangement uses TRBV19 and TRBJ1-4; tentatively, D is TRBD1 (5 bases). The CDR3 has 15 amino acids. Trimming stripped 5 bases from V and 0 bases from J, with 10 bases between. Germline V CDR1 and CDR2: LNHDA, SQIVND (reference sequence). CDR3 loop: CASSLGTSTNEKLFF. The DNA for the CDR3 is TGTGCCAGTAGTTTGGGGACTTCAACTAATGAAAAACTGTTTTTT.

The chain carries TRBV15 and TRBJ1-1; TRBD1 matches at 12 bases. Per germline, CDR1 LNHNV and CDR2 YYDKDF (reference sequence). The CDR3 is made up of 16 amino acids. The V segment lost 1 base and the J segment 6 bases; nucleotides outside the gene matches: 6. The CDR3 DNA reads as TGTGCCACCAGCAGAGGGGGACAGGGGGCAACCGCTGAAGCTTTCTTT. It translates to CATSRGGQGATAEAFF.

This chain links TRBV27 with TRBJ2-3; D ambiguous. Trimming removed 4 bases at V and 3 bases at J, with 11 bases between. Germline V gene sequence: CDR1 MNHEY, CDR2 SMNVEV (reference sequence). This CDR3 is built from 14 residues. DNA for the CDR3: TGTGCCAGCAGTTCCCCCCGGTCGACAGATACGCAGTATTTT. Its translation is CASSSPRSTDTQYF.

This chain connects TRBV9 to TRBJ1-2; 10 bases map to TRBD1. Per the germline V gene, CDR1 is SGDLS and CDR2 is YYNGEE. Germline trimming cut 3 bases from V and 5 bases from J; bases unmatched to any gene: 10. The CDR3 contains 16 residues. The CDR3 reads CASSANSGTGVYGYTF. The CDR3 DNA reads TGTGCCAGCAGCGCAAACTCCGGGACAGGGGTTTATGGCTACACCTTC.